This T cell receptor beta chain was identified during a study of graft-versus-host responses after intestinal transplantation. Overall study context: Recipients obtained multivisceral, liver-intestinal, or isolated intestinal transplants. Study-level points and caveats: Peak circulating GvH clone levels were associated with early post-transplant HvG declines. Within allografts, high graft-versus-host to host-versus-graft clonal ratios were seen among patients with graft-donor T cell macrochimerism. Marrow from the recipient contained GvH clones, some of which had appeared first in ileum or blood.

Concerning this clone: Its antigen is unidentified.

Profiling relied on immunoSEQ multiplex PCR, and the TCRdb table lists in-frame clones only, not all of them. Of about 110,000 clones in the sample, around 93% are singletons; the top ten hold around 0.55%. This TCR derives from a human donor who received an intestinal transplant. Source: unstimulated CD8+ T cells sorted from spleen or lymph node cells, taken before intestinal transplant.

Here the CDR3 reads CAIHTEETQYF. The DNA of the CDR3 is TGTGCCATCCATACCGAAGAGACCCAGTACTTC. The genes are TRBV7-9 and TRBJ2-5; no clear D. Trimming took 10 bases from V and 3 from J, leaving 9 bases between them. Germline-derived CDR1 and CDR2 are SEHNR and FQNEAQ (reference sequence). This CDR3 has 11 residues.